The rows below give T cell receptor beta chains drawn from one sample of a study of shared T cell receptors in the human thymus. The data were produced by immunoSEQ multiplex PCR, yet TCRdb's version contains in-frame clones alone and is incomplete. Of some 720,000 clones in the sample, roughly 90% are singletons; the top ten hold 0.0095% to 0.013%. These data were also reused for a study on human thymus T cells.

The sequenced sample was thymocytes. These TCRs come from a boy younger than two with a congenital heart defect. Both conserved end residues are part of each CDR3.

>TRBV9|TRBJ2-5
CASSLPRELAGEETQYF
>TRBV7-6|TRBJ2-7
CASSLKPFGTPKGGYEQYF
>TRBV25-1|TRBJ2-2
CASVRSSGPNTGELFF
>TRBV5-6|TRBJ2-5
CASSLAGGRQETQYF
>TRBV5-6|TRBJ2-1
CASSTGTSGRVYYNEQFF
>TRBV5-1|TRBJ2-7
CASSLEARGGEQYF
>TRBV11-2|TRBJ2-1
CASSLGPGGYNEQFF
>TRBV5-1|TRBJ2-7
CASNPTTRRAPGSYEQYF
>TRBV19|TRBJ1-3
CASTIRGSSGNTIYF
>TRBV10-2|TRBJ2-5
CASSEDPRQGTQETQYF
>TRBV7-3|TRBJ2-1
CASSLGTKNEQFF
>TRBV11-2|TRBJ2-7
CASSLTRGPQRLYEQYF
>TRBV28|TRBJ1-2
CASSLGQNYGYTF
>TRBV27|TRBJ2-7
CASSSPGLGVGEQYF
>TRBV11-2|TRBJ2-7
CASSPRPGTGSSYEQYF
>TRBV29-1|TRBJ2-2
CSALAGATGELFF
>TRBV29-1|TRBJ1-1
CSVGGAFF
>TRBV5-6|TRBJ1-3
CASSLAEGAIGNTIYF
>TRBV11-1|TRBJ2-3
CASRTNFTSVTDTQYF
>TRBV6-1|TRBJ2-2
CASKAPGSGELFF
>TRBV9|TRBJ2-3
CASSVAGSGSLDNTQYF
>TRBV7-2|TRBJ2-7
CASSSGQGAYEQYF
>TRBV19|TRBJ2-7
CASSISGRVEQYF
>TRBV6-1|TRBJ1-1
CASSEFRDRVHDRAFF
>TRBV18|TRBJ2-1
CASSPRGRGGSYNEQFF
>TRBV7-9|TRBJ2-3
CASSPRSGSTDTQYF
>TRBV30|TRBJ2-7
CAWTTPAGPGKPSSYEQYF
>TRBV7-6|TRBJ2-7
CASSLGDRTGSSYEQYF
>TRBV4-1|TRBJ1-1
CASSQGRGPTEAFF
>TRBV27|TRBJ2-1
CASSLGSLPYNEQFF
>TRBV5-1|TRBJ2-7
CASSFQGTSFYEQYF
>TRBV28|TRBJ2-3
CASSISGTSGSTDTQYF
>TRBV19|TRBJ1-5
CASSRRGGQPQHF
>TRBV28|TRBJ2-1
CASSFPHRTGIGYNEQFF
>TRBV20-1|TRBJ2-1
CSVRGLGEQFF
>TRBV4-2|TRBJ2-7
CASSPTITRGTAEQYF
>TRBV6-6|TRBJ2-7
CASSYSTSGGSYEQYF
>TRBV2|TRBJ2-7
CASSRTADSAITYEQYF
>TRBV9|TRBJ2-7
CASSAGQAYEQYF
>TRBV15|TRBJ1-2
CATEGGDYGYTF
>TRBV9|TRBJ2-7
CASSKGAAGGPNEQYF
>TRBV11-3|TRBJ2-1
CASSFGLAAYNEQFF
>TRBV2|TRBJ1-4
CASIRTGANEKLFF
>TRBV6-1|TRBJ2-7
CASSGPFDSGSSGVYYEQYF
>TRBV19|TRBJ1-2
CASSIDLSGGTGDGYTF
>TRBV20-1|TRBJ2-3
CSASADTQYF
>TRBV19|TRBJ1-1
CASSKGQGEAFF
>TRBV29-1|TRBJ2-1
CSVGQEGPINEQFF
>TRBV4-1|TRBJ2-2
CASSRRGLAGPLPGTGELFF
>TRBV5-4|TRBJ2-1
CASRWGGAGAGDNEQFF
>TRBV25-1|TRBJ1-1
CASSEGLNTEAFF
>TRBV19|TRBJ2-5
CASSIPPGDVVRTQYF
>TRBV19|TRBJ2-3
CASSMDRVADTQYF
>TRBV14|TRBJ2-3
CASSLKRECTDTQYF
>TRBV10-1|TRBJ2-7
CASSESKGQGSHYEQYF
>TRBV5-1|TRBJ2-3
CASSLDRAGVTDTQYF
>TRBV4-3|TRBJ2-6
CASSPSGQVLPGANVLTF
>TRBV23-1|TRBJ2-3
CASSQGGTSARTDTQYF
>TRBV9|TRBJ2-2
CASSVPIAGADTGELFF
>TRBV2|TRBJ1-2
CATQTNPGIKGPNYGYTF